This entry lists 4 T cell receptor beta chains sequenced from one sample in a study of shared clonotypes between healthy human individuals. Some clones are missing from TCRdb's copy, which holds only in-frame ones; the method was immunoSEQ multiplex PCR. The table lists approximately 440,000 clones, 77% of them singletons. The material sequenced was PBMCs. These receptors were obtained from a woman in her thirties or forties in good health. Some clones in this sample may be carry-over from other donors' samples.

The gene calls are TRBV7-2 and TRBJ2-7; D assignment may be TRBD1 or TRBD2 (5 bases each). Germline V gives CDR1 SGHTA, CDR2 FQGNSA. The V end lost 1 base, the J end lost 3 bases, and 16 bases lay between the germline ends. The CDR3 extends over 16 amino acids. CDR3 nucleotide sequence: TGTGCCAGCAGCTTAGGAAGGGGAGTGGGATACTACGAGCAGTACTTC. It yields the protein CASSLGRGVGYYEQYF.

On this clone itself: A far larger clone is just one base off, so this is likely a read error. At the DNA level, this CDR3 is encoded by other sequences in the same sample as well. The chain recombines TRBV10-1 with TRBJ1-1; D unclear. CDR3 size: 13 residues. Germline V CDR1 and CDR2: WNHNN, SYGVQD (reference sequence). The DNA for the CDR3 is TGCGCCAGCAGCGTGGGTCTGAACACCGAAGCTTTCTTT. Protein sequence: CASSVGLNTEAFF.

With regard to this clone: This sequence is one base from a far larger clone and is likely a read error. In DNA form, the CDR3 reads TGTGCCAGCAGTGAATCCAGGGTCCCTGGAAGCACCATATATTTT. It encodes CASSESRVPGSTIYF. The rearrangement uses TRBV25-1 and TRBJ1-3, with D tentatively TRBD1 (5 bases). There are 15 residues in the CDR3. The germline CDR1 and CDR2 sequences are MGHDK and SYGVNS.

The rearrangement links TRBV7-8 to TRBJ2-1; D is ambiguous. CDR3 size: 13 residues. Germline V CDR1 and CDR2: SGHVS, FQNEAQ. Deletions cut 3 bases from V and 10 bases from J, with 13 bases between. DNA of the CDR3: TGTGCCAGCAGCTTGGAGCCTCGATGGGAGCAGTTCTTC. Protein sequence: CASSLEPRWEQFF.